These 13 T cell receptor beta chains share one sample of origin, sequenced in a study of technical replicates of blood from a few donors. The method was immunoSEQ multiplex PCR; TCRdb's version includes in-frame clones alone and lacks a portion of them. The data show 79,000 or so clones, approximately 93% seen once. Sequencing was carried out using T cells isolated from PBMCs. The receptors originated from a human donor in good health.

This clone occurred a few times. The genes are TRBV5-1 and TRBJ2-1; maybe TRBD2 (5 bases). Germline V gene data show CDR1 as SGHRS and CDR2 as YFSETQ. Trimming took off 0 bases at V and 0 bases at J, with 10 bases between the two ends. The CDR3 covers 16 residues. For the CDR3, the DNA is TGCGCCAGCAGCTTGGCCCCGGGGAGCTCCTACAATGAGCAGTTCTTC. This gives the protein CASSLAPGSSYNEQFF.

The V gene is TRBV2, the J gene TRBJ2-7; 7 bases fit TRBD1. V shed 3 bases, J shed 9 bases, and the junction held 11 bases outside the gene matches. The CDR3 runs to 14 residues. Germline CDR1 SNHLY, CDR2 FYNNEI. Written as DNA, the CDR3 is TGTGCCAGCAGTGAGGGCAGGGGGTTTGCTACGCAGTACTTC. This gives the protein CASSEGRGFATQYF.

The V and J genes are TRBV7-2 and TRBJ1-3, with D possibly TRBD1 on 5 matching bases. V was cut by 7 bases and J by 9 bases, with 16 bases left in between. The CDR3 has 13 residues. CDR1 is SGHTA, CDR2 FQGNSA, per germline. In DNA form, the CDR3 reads TGTGCCAGCACTGGGCAGGGTGAGCGCACCATATATTTT. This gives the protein CASTGQGERTIYF.

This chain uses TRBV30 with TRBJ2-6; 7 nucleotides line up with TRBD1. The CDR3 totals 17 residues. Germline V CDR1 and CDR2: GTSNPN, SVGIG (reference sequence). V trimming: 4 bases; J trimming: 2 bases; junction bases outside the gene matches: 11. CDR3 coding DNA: TGTGCCTGGACCGGGGACAGACGCTTTGCTGGGGCCAACGTCCTGACTTTC. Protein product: CAWTGDRRFAGANVLTF.

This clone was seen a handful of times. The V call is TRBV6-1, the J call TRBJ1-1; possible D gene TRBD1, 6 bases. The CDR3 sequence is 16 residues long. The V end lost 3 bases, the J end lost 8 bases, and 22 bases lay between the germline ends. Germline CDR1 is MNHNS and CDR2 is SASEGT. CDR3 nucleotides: TGTGCCAGCAGTGACGGACAGACCACTTCCGCGCGGGAAGCTTTCTTT. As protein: CASSDGQTTSAREAFF.

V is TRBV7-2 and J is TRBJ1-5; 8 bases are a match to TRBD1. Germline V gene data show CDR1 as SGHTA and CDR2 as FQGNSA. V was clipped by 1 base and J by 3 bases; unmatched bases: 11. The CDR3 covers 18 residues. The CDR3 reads CASSLGRGQGATNQPQHF. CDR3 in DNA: TGTGCCAGCAGCTTAGGTCGGGGGCAGGGGGCGACCAATCAGCCCCAGCATTTT.

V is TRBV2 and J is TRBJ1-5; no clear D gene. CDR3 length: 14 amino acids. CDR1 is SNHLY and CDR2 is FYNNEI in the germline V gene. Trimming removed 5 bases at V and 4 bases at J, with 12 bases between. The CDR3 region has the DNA TGTGCCAGCAGTAATCCGGGATCTAATCAGCCCCAGCATTTT. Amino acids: CASSNPGSNQPQHF.

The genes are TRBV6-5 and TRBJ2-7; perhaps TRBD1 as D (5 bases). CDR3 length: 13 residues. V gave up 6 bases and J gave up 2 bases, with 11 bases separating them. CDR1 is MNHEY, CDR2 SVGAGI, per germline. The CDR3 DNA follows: TGTGCCAGCAGCCGAGACAGAGCCTACGAGCAGTACTTC. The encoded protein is CASSRDRAYEQYF.

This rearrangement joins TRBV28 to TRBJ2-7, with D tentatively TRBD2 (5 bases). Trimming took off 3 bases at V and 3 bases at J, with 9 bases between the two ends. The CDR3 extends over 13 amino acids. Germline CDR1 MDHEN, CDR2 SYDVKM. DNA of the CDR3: TGTGCCAGCAGTTTTTGGAGCGGCTACGAGCAGTACTTC. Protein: CASSFWSGYEQYF.

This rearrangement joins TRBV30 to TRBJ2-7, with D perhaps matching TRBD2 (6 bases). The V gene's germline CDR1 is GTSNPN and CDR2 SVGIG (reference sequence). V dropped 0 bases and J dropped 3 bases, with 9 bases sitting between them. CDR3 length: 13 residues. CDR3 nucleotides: TGTGCCTGGAGTGTACATAGCGGCTACGAGCAGTACTTC. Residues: CAWSVHSGYEQYF. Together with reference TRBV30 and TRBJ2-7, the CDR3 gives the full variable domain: SQTIHQWPATLVQPVGSPLSLECTVEGTSNPNLYWYRQAAGRGLQLLFYSVGIGQISSEVPQNLSASRPQDRQFILSSKKLLLSDSGFYLCAWSVHSGYEQYFGPGTRLTVT.

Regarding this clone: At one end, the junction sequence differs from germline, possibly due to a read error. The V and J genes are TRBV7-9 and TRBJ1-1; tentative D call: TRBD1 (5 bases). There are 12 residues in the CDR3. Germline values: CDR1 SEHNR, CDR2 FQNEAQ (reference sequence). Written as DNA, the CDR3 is TGTGGCAGCCGGCAGGGATCCACTGAAGCTTTCTTT. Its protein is CGSRQGSTEAFF.

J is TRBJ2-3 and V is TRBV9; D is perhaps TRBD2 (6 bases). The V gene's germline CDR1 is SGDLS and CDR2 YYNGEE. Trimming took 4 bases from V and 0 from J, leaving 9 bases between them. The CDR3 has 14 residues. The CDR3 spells CASSPGTSTDTQYF. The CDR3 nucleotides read TGTGCCAGCAGCCCGGGGACTAGCACAGATACGCAGTATTTT.

CDR3 bases: TGCGCCAGCAAATCCGCTAGTAGCGGGAGGTTGGATGAGCAGTTCTTC. The encoded protein is CASKSASSGRLDEQFF. J is TRBJ2-1 and V is TRBV10-2; TRBD2 agrees at 10 bases. This CDR3 is built from 16 residues. The V and J ends lost 7 bases and 8 bases, in that order; junction bases with no gene match: 14. The germline V gene encodes CDR1 WSHSY and CDR2 SAAADI.